This T cell receptor beta chain was documented in a study of blood T cells in healthy people across ages. A second about 7 to 11 cycle PCR used barcoded and J-beta primers. Each cDNA molecule was tagged by a template-switch adaptor that had 12 random nucleotides. TCRdb processed the 5' RACE reads anew with MiXCR; each CDR3 protein has one entry. Among 600,000 or so distinct CDR3 sequences listed, approximately 30% were seen once. Healthy individuals of Caucasian origin from Russia, aged about 6 to 95, served as donors. This clonotype occurred many times. Antigen specificity is unknown. The ends lost 0 bases at V and 4 bases at J; junction bases unmatched: 4. The length of the CDR3 is 15 residues. Germline V gene data show CDR1 as SGHRS and CDR2 as YFSETQ. Study-wide points: One million T cells yielded diversity estimates that were considered underestimates. Getting older went along with TCR beta diversity per million T cells dropping roughly linearly.

The chain links TRBV5-1 to TRBJ2-1; 7 nucleotides agree with TRBD2. The specimen sequenced was blood. The sequence derives from a woman older than 75 in good health. This CDR3 is CASSLEARGYNEQFF. The DNA of the CDR3 is TGCGCCAGCAGCTTGGAGGCGCGGGGGTACAATGAGCAGTTCTTC.